This T cell receptor beta chain was identified during a study of CD8+ T cells in alopecia areata. Study observations and caveats: Many expanded lesional clones stayed in scalp and blood while on tofacitinib. Researchers say the link of baseline CD8+ expansion to response remains uncertain, with one nonresponder.

Per germline, CDR1 GTSNPN and CDR2 SVGIG (reference sequence). This CDR3 has 13 residues. Trimming left V 3 bases short and J 7 bases short, with 12 bases between. As regards this clone: Its specificity is unknown.

The treatment was: oral pan-JAK inhibitor, 5-10 mg twice daily. cDNA serving as the sequencing template came from extracted, reverse transcribed RNA. Here immunoSEQ multiplex PCR was the method, and the copy in TCRdb shows in-frame clones only, minus some. The sample carries approximately 210,000 clones, approximately 70% recorded once. Sequencing was performed on CD4+ T cells sorted from blood, taken at week 44, from a patient treated with tofacitinib. The J gene is TRBJ1-4, the V gene TRBV30; tentative D call: TRBD1 (5 bases). The sequence came from a human donor with alopecia areata. CDR3 sequence reads: CAWRGDGAEKLFF. In DNA, the CDR3 is TGTGCCTGGAGGGGGGATGGCGCTGAAAAACTGTTTTTT.